This T cell receptor (beta chain) was retrieved from a study of cytotoxic CD8 clonotypes in ibrutinib-treated CLL. Trimming removed 3 bases from V and 8 bases from J, with 14 bases in between. CDR3 length: 13 amino acids. Germline V CDR1 and CDR2: SGDLS, YYNGEE. Overall study findings and caveats: Public clonotypes, found uncommonly, either contracted or stayed stable on treatment.

Points on this clone: Its antigen is still unknown.

Generated by immunoSEQ multiplex PCR, the TCRdb table keeps only in-frame clones and is missing some. The sample lists fewer than 90,000 clones, about 86% occurring once. The rearrangement links TRBV9 to TRBJ1-1, with unresolved D. Here the sequenced sample was PBMCs, taken before ibrutinib treatment. The sequence came from a human donor with chronic lymphocytic leukemia. The CDR3 bases are TGTGCCAGCAGCGGTCCTGCAGCCCTGGAAGCTTTCTTT. This translates into CASSGPAALEAFF.